The clone carrying this T cell receptor (beta chain) was observed a handful of times. The germline gives CDR1 MNHNS, CDR2 SASEGT. The CDR3 loop spans 13 amino acids. Trimming shortened V by 3 bases and J by 1 base, and 7 bases separated the two germline ends. The data were obtained in a study of patients and donors after allogeneic stem cell transplantation. TCRdb itself ran the RT-PCR reads through MiXCR, one entry per CDR3 protein. This sample has hundreds of thousands of distinct CDR3 sequences, with approximately 16% found just once. This rearrangement joins TRBV6-1 to TRBJ2-7, with D unresolved. The sequencing input was blood, either unsorted or a sorted T cell fraction (not recorded which). The sequence came from a human donor who was either an allogeneic HSCT recipient or a stem cell or donor lymphocyte infusion donor (not recorded which). It is not recorded whose cells these are; they may come from a transplant donor. CDR3 nucleotides: TGTGCCAGCAGTGAGAACGGATCCTACGAGCAGTACTTC. Protein: CASSENGSYEQYF.